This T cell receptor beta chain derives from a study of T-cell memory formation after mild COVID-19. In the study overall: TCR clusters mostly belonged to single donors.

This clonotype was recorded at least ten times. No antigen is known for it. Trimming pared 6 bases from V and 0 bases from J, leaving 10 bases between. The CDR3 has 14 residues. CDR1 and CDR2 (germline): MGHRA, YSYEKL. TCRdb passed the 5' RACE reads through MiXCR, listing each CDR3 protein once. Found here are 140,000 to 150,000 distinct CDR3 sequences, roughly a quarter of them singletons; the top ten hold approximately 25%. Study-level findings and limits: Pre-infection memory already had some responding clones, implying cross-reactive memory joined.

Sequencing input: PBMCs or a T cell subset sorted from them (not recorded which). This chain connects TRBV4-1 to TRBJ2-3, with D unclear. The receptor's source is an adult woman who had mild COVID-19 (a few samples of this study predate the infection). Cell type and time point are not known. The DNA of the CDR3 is TGCGCCAGCAGGGAGTTTCCTAGCACAGATACGCAGTATTTT. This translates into CASREFPSTDTQYF.